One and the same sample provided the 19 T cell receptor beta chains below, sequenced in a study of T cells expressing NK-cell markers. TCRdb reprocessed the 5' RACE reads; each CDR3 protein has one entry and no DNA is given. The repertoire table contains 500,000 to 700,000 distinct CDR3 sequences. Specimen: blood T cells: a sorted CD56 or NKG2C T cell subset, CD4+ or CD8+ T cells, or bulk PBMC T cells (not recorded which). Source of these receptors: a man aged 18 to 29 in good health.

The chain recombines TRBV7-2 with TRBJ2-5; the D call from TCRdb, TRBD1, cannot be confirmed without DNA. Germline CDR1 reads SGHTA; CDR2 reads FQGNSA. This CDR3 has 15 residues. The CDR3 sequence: CASSQTGSRQETQYF.

The CDR3 is CSARVEEKLFF. The chain has TRBV20-1 and TRBJ1-4. The CDR3 is 11 residues long. The V gene's germline CDR1 is DFQATT and CDR2 SNEGSKA (reference sequence).

CDR3 amino acids: CASSFWDRGMHGYTF. This chain connects TRBV12-3 or TRBV12-4 to TRBJ1-2; TCRdb names TRBD1, which stays unverified in the absence of DNA. The CDR3 consists of 15 residues.

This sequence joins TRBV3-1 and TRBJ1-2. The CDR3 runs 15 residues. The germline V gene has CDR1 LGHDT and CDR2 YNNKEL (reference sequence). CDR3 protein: CASSQGSGTAGGYTF.

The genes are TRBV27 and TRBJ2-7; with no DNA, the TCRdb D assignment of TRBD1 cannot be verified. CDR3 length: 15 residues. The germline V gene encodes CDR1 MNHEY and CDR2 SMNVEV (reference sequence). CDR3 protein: CASSLGGTHAYEQYF.

CDR3 amino acids: CASSLTDRVDEKLFF. This chain connects TRBV7-9 to TRBJ1-4; there is no DNA to check the TCRdb D call of TRBD1. Looked up from germline, CDR1 is SEHNR and CDR2 is FQNEAQ (reference sequence). The CDR3 is 15 residues long.

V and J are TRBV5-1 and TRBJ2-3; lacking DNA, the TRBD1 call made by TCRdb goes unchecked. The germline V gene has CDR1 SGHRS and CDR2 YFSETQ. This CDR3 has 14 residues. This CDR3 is CASRRQVSTDTQYF.

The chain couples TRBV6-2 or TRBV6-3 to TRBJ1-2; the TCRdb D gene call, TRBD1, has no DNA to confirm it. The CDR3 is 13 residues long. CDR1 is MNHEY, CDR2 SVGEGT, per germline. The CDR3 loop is CASTLRGYYGYTF.

The CDR3 sequence is CASSELWEGETQYF. The chain uses TRBV25-1 and TRBJ2-5; the D call of TRBD2 rests on TCRdb alone, since no DNA is present to check it. CDR1 and CDR2 (germline): MGHDK, SYGVNS. This CDR3 has 14 residues.

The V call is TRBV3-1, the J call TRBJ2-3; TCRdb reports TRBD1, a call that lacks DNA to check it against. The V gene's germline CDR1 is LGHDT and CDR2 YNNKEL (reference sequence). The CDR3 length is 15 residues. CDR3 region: CASSQGQSGADTQYF.

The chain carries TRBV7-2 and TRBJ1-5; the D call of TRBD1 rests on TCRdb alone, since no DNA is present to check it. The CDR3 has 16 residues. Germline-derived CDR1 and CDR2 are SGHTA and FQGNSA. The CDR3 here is CASSWTGGSGNQPQHF.

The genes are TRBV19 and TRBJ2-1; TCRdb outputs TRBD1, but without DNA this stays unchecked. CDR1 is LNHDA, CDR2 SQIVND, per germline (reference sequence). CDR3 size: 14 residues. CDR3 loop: CASAPSWGYNEQFF.

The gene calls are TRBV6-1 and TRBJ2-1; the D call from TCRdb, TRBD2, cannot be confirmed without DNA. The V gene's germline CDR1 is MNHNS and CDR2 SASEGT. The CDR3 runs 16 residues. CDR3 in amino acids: CASSRQLAGEYNEQFF.

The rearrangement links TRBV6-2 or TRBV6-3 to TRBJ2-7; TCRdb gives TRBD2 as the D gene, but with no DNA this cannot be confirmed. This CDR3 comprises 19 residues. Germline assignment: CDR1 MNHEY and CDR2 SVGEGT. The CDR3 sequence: CASSQGHLGTSGRIYEQYF.

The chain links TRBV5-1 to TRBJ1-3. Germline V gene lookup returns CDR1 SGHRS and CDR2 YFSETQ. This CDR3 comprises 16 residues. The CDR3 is CASSPEGPASGNTIYF.

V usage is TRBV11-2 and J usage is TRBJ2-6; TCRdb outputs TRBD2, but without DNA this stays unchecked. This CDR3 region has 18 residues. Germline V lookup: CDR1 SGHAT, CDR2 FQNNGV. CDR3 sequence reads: CASSSPQIGGLGANVLTF.

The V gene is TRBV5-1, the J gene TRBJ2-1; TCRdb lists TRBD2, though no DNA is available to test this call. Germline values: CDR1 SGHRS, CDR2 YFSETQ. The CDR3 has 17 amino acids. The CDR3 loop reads CASSFLPGLAGVGEQFF.

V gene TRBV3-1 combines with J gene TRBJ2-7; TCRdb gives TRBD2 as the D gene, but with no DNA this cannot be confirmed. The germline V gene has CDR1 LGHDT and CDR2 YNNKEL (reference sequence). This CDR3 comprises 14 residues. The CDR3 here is CASSPRGASDEQYF.

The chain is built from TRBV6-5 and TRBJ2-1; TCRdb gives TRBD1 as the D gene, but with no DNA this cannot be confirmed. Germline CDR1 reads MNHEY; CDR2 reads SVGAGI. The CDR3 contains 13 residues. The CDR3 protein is CASSYSRQGEKFF.